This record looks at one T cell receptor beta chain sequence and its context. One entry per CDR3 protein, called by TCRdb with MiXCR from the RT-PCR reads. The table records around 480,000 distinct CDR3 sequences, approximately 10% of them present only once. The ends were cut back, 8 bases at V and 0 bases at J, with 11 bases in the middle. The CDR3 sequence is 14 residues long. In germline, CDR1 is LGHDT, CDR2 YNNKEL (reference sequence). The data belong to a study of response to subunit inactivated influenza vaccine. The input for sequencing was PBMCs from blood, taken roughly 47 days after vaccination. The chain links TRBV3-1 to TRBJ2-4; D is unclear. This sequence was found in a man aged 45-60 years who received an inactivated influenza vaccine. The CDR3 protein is CASGAQLAKNIQYF. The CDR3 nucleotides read TGTGCCAGCGGAGCCCAGCTAGCCAAAAACATTCAGTACTTC.